In its sample, the clone carrying this T cell receptor beta chain was seen a few times. Antigen specificity is unknown. These data are taken from a study of T-cell reconstitution after alpha-beta-depleted transplantation in children. V shed 3 bases and J shed 5 bases, with 14 bases lying between them. Germline V lookup: CDR1 SQVTM, CDR2 ANQGSEA. The CDR3 runs 13 residues. The TCRbeta library was prepared with unique molecular identifiers. TCRdb fed the PCR reads into MiXCR, producing one record per CDR3 protein. Of about 600,000 distinct CDR3 sequences listed, 13% were seen once; the top ten hold 2.2%. Study-level points and caveats: Surviving recipient T cells and thymic progenitors underlay high day-60 TCRbeta diversity in some patients. Reports say that about two months after transplant, the alpha-beta T cells came out of several hundred graft clones that had expanded.

Here the sequenced sample was PBMCs, mostly from graft donor cells, taken 360 days after TCRalphabeta/CD19-depleted stem cell transplant. The sequence was obtained from a male patient aged 10 to 17 who had a stem cell transplant for acute myeloid leukemia, so the T cells may come from the graft donor. The rearrangement joins TRBV29-1 to TRBJ2-7; TRBD2 is a possible D gene (5 bases). The CDR3 protein is CSVEGLAGHEQYF. The CDR3 bases are TGCAGCGTTGAGGGTCTAGCAGGTCACGAGCAGTACTTC.